The clone carrying this T cell receptor beta chain showed up just once. This sample was taken from a study of glioma-infiltrating T cells after dendritic cell vaccination. The time point was: after dendritic cell vaccination, including at tumor progression/relapse. This CDR3 region has 13 residues. The V gene's germline CDR1 is MNHEY and CDR2 SVGAGI. Trimming shortened V by 6 bases and J by 4 bases, and 12 bases separated the two germline ends. Input was about 2 ug genomic DNA, or all available if less. TCRdb's table, derived via immunoSEQ multiplex PCR, lists solely in-frame clones and lacks some. The sample contains 100,000 or so clones, around 80% of which appear only once.

The V gene is TRBV6-5, the J gene TRBJ1-1; no definite D call. This TCR derives from a human donor with glioblastoma. This material consisted of blood, taken after dendritic cell vaccination. CDR3 in amino acids: CASRSRSSTEAFF. The CDR3, as DNA: TGTGCCAGCAGGTCCAGGTCGAGCACTGAAGCTTTCTTT.